This T cell receptor beta chain was identified in a study of blood T cell repertoires in COVID-19. On the study more broadly: The United States, Italy and Spain provided the acute and convalescent COVID-19 samples. T cells, B-cell-depleted T cells, or PBMCs provided the cDNA or gDNA that served as material.

Per the original methods: Scientists estimated how many nucleated cells there were by amplifying reference gene primers. Measured with immunoSEQ multiplex PCR; TCRdb has only the in-frame clones, and not every one. For V, J and clone size, that table is used; D and trimming come from the DNA. The table has roughly 80,000 clones, roughly four fifths seen once. Looked up from germline, CDR1 is MNHEY and CDR2 is SVGAGI. The CDR3 totals 15 residues. With 2 bases clipped from V and 6 bases from J, the junction kept 0 bases outside the gene matches. The clonotype comes from a human donor in a cohort sampled during active COVID-19. The sequencing input was peripheral blood. The chain combines TRBV6-5 with TRBJ2-2, with 13 positions matching TRBD2. DNA for the CDR3: TGTGCCAGCAGTTACGGGACTAGCGGGGCCGGGGAGCTGTTTTTT. It encodes CASSYGTSGAGELFF.